This is a list of T cell receptor beta chains from one sample in a study of shared clonotypes between healthy human individuals. Sequencing was performed with immunoSEQ multiplex PCR; in TCRdb, only in-frame clones are kept and a portion is missing. Here the sample spans about 1.1 million clones, approximately 80% being singletons. The sample consisted of memory CD4+ T cells from PBMCs. Receptors were obtained from a man between 18 and 29 years old in good health. Some clones in this sample may be carry-over from other donors' samples. CDR3s include the opening cysteine and the closing phenylalanine or tryptophan. Each record gives: D gene, V gene, J gene, clone size, CDR3 protein, CDR3 DNA. D genes are given only for firm matches. The size of a clone is reported for some rows only, either as once, few or many, or as a class for expanded clones.

NA	TRBV10-2	TRBJ2-5	NA	CASSELNTGFQETQYF	TGCGCCAGCAGTGAGTTAAATACAGGTTTCCAAGAGACCCAGTACTTC
TRBD2	TRBV7-8	TRBJ2-7	NA	CASSSLAGGPYEQYF	TGTGCCAGCAGTTCACTAGCGGGAGGCCCCTACGAGCAGTACTTC
NA	TRBV11-2	TRBJ1-2	NA	CASSSVGVDYTF	TGTGCCAGCAGCTCCGTGGGGGTAGACTACACCTTC
NA	TRBV7-9	TRBJ2-1	NA	CASSLAGSPLNEQFF	TGTGCCAGCAGCTTAGCGGGGAGTCCGTTAAATGAGCAGTTCTTC
TRBD1	TRBV27	TRBJ2-7	NA	CASSRTGAGSYEQYF	TGTGCCAGCAGCAGGACAGGGGCCGGATCCTACGAACAGTACTTC
NA	TRBV28	TRBJ2-7	few	CASLVADGSYEQYF	TGTGCCAGCCTAGTTGCCGACGGGTCCTACGAGCAGTACTTC
NA	TRBV6-1	TRBJ2-2	NA	CASSEVRGNTGELFF	TGTGCCAGCAGTGAGGTCCGGGGTAACACCGGGGAGCTGTTTTTT
NA	TRBV9	TRBJ2-6	NA	CASSDYGAGLHSGANVLTF	TGTGCCAGCAGCGACTACGGGGCAGGGCTGCACTCTGGGGCCAACGTCCTGACTTTC
NA	TRBV28	TRBJ2-3	NA	CASSLSMGERGQYF	TGTGCCAGCAGTTTATCGATGGGGGAAAGGGGGCAGTATTTT
NA	TRBV27	TRBJ2-6	NA	CASSSRGAGANVLTF	TGTGCCAGCAGTTCTAGGGGGGCTGGGGCCAACGTCCTGACTTTC
NA	TRBV6-1	TRBJ2-7	NA	CASEWPGRYTYEQYF	TGTGCCAGCGAATGGCCTGGACGATATACCTACGAGCAGTACTTC
NA	TRBV28	TRBJ1-1	once	CASTGQTNTEAFF	TGTGCCAGCACCGGACAGACTAACACTGAAGCTTTCTTT
TRBD1	TRBV27	TRBJ1-5	NA	CASSLSPGGGQPQHF	TGTGCCAGCAGTTTATCTCCAGGGGGCGGACAGCCCCAGCATTTT
NA	TRBV5-1	TRBJ2-7	NA	CASSPDPGRPYEQYF	TGCGCCAGCAGCCCGGACCCAGGGCGCCCCTACGAGCAGTACTTC
NA	TRBV19	TRBJ2-7	many	CASSPGGAEFYEQYF	TGTGCCAGTAGTCCCGGGGGAGCGGAATTCTACGAGCAGTACTTC
TRBD2	TRBV6-1	TRBJ2-7	NA	CASIPSGRLYEQYF	TGTGCCAGCATCCCTAGCGGGCGGCTGTACGAGCAGTACTTC
NA	TRBV6-4	TRBJ2-3	once	CASSAMHGDTQYF	TGTGCCAGCAGTGCCATGCATGGAGATACGCAGTATTTT
NA	TRBV4-1	TRBJ2-2	NA	CASSRTTSTTGELFF	TGCGCCAGCAGCCGGACGACGAGTACCACCGGGGAGCTGTTTTTT
TRBD2	TRBV5-4	TRBJ2-5	NA	CASSLGGLAGIETQYF	TGTGCCAGCAGCTTGGGGGGACTAGCGGGGATAGAGACCCAGTACTTC
NA	TRBV28	TRBJ2-1	NA	CASSIGLPSFGEQFF	TGTGCCAGCAGTATCGGACTGCCCTCATTCGGAGAGCAGTTCTTC
NA	TRBV5-1	TRBJ1-3	NA	CASSLEASGHTIYF	TGCGCCAGCAGCTTGGAGGCCTCGGGGCACACCATATATTTT
TRBD1	TRBV18	TRBJ2-7	NA	CASSLNRQGAGEQYF	TGTGCCAGCTCACTGAACCGACAGGGGGCGGGAGAGCAGTACTTC
NA	TRBV7-6	TRBJ2-6	NA	CASSLGLRSGANVLTF	TGTGCCAGCAGCTTAGGGCTCCGCTCTGGGGCCAACGTCCTGACTTTC
NA	TRBV9	TRBJ2-4	NA	CASSPGTAKNIQYF	TGTGCCAGCAGCCCTGGGACAGCCAAAAACATTCAGTACTTC
TRBD2	TRBV27	TRBJ2-5	NA	CASRLLAGGKETQYF	TGTGCCAGCCGACTACTAGCGGGAGGGAAAGAGACCCAGTACTTC
NA	TRBV28	TRBJ1-2	NA	CASSLGGANYGYTF	TGTGCCAGCAGTTTAGGGGGGGCAAACTATGGCTACACCTTC
NA	TRBV4-2	TRBJ2-7	NA	CASSPRLLVAHEQYF	TGTGCCAGCAGCCCGAGACTTCTAGTGGCCCACGAGCAGTACTTC
NA	TRBV7-9	TRBJ1-3	NA	CASSLVPVSGNTIYF	TGTGCCAGCAGCTTAGTACCAGTCTCTGGAAACACCATATATTTT
NA	TRBV7-2	TRBJ2-1	NA	CASSLGRGNYNEQFF	TGTGCCAGCAGCTTAGGGCGGGGAAATTACAATGAGCAGTTCTTC
TRBD1	TRBV7-2	TRBJ1-5	NA	CASRQLLSDRDNQPQHF	TGTGCCAGCCGACAGCTACTCTCGGACAGGGACAATCAGCCCCAGCATTTT
TRBD1	TRBV7-6	TRBJ2-7	NA	CASSPLAAGGLEQYF	TGTGCCAGCAGCCCCCTCGCGGCAGGGGGCCTCGAGCAGTACTTC
NA	TRBV7-2	TRBJ2-5	NA	CASSFPGGETQYF	TGTGCCAGCAGCTTCCCAGGCGGAGAGACCCAGTACTTC
TRBD1	TRBV10-3	TRBJ1-5	NA	CATQGGYSNQPQHF	TGTGCCACCCAGGGGGGTTATAGCAATCAGCCCCAGCATTTT
NA	TRBV5-1	TRBJ1-3	once	CASSLDRVSGNTIYF	TGCGCCAGCAGCTTGGATCGGGTCTCTGGAAACACCATATATTTT
NA	TRBV28	TRBJ2-1	NA	CASSREALLSYNEQFF	TGTGCCAGCAGTCGAGAAGCCCTACTCTCCTACAATGAGCAGTTCTTC
TRBD1	TRBV14	TRBJ2-5	NA	CASSRSDRGFETQYF	TGTGCCAGCAGCCGTTCGGACAGGGGTTTCGAGACCCAGTACTTC
TRBD1	TRBV5-6	TRBJ1-6	NA	CASSPSGQGRNSPLHF	TGTGCCAGCAGCCCGAGCGGACAGGGGCGGAATTCACCCCTCCACTTT
TRBD1	TRBV18	TRBJ1-3	NA	CASSPGTGGRSGNTIYF	TGTGCCAGCTCACCCGGGACAGGGGGCCGCTCTGGAAACACCATATATTTT
NA	TRBV13	TRBJ1-2	once	CASSLNTQGVYGYTF	TGTGCCAGCAGCTTAAACACCCAGGGCGTCTATGGCTACACCTTC
NA	TRBV6-1	TRBJ2-7	NA	CASRSGRVNEQYF	TGTGCCAGCAGGTCGGGCAGGGTCAACGAGCAGTACTTC
NA	TRBV10-3	TRBJ1-4	NA	CAISGDSAGEKLFF	TGTGCCATCAGTGGGGACTCGGCGGGCGAAAAACTGTTTTTT
NA	TRBV28	TRBJ2-1	NA	CASSTHGDQTLNNEQFF	TGTGCCAGCAGTACCCACGGGGACCAGACATTAAACAATGAGCAGTTCTTC
TRBD1	TRBV5-6	TRBJ1-1	once	CASSQQGLLNTEAFF	TGTGCCAGCAGCCAACAGGGGTTACTGAACACTGAAGCTTTCTTT
NA	TRBV7-9	TRBJ2-3	NA	CASSLDQITDTQYF	TGTGCCAGCAGCCTTGACCAGATCACAGATACGCAGTATTTT
NA	TRBV6-1	TRBJ1-2	NA	CASSRTDNYGYTF	TGTGCCAGCAGCCGGACAGATAACTATGGCTACACCTTC
TRBD2	TRBV7-6	TRBJ2-3	NA	CASRPREREAYPPDTQYF	TGTGCCAGCAGACCCCGGGAGCGGGAGGCCTACCCTCCAGATACGCAGTATTTT
NA	TRBV5-4	TRBJ1-1	NA	CASSLGGGGSEAFF	TGTGCCAGCAGCTTGGGAGGCGGGGGCTCCGAGGCTTTCTTT
NA	TRBV27	TRBJ1-1	once	CASRENPFLNTEAFF	TGTGCCAGCAGAGAAAACCCCTTCCTGAACACTGAAGCTTTCTTT
NA	TRBV5-4	TRBJ1-1	NA	CASSPPNRATEAFF	TGTGCCAGCAGCCCACCCAATCGGGCCACTGAAGCTTTCTTT
TRBD1	TRBV9	TRBJ2-2	NA	CASSVVQGTGELFF	TGTGCCAGCAGCGTAGTACAGGGGACCGGGGAGCTGTTTTTT
NA	TRBV19	TRBJ2-2	few	CASSRRGTNTGELFF	TGTGCCAGTAGCCGGCGCGGGACAAACACCGGGGAGCTGTTTTTT
TRBD1	TRBV28	TRBJ1-2	NA	CASGTASNYGYTF	TGTGCCAGTGGGACAGCCTCTAACTATGGCTACACCTTC
TRBD2	TRBV15	TRBJ2-2	NA	CATSRVGLANTGELFF	TGTGCCACCAGCAGAGTAGGACTAGCCAACACCGGGGAGCTGTTTTTT
NA	TRBV28	TRBJ1-2	NA	CASSLRGARDYGYTF	TGTGCCAGCAGTTTGAGAGGGGCGCGCGACTATGGCTACACCTTC
NA	TRBV6-5	TRBJ2-1	NA	CASNTRYNEQFF	TGTGCCAGCAATACACGGTACAATGAGCAGTTCTTC
NA	TRBV5-1	TRBJ2-1	NA	CASSLSVVPSSYNEQFF	TGCGCCAGCAGCTTGAGCGTGGTCCCAAGCTCCTACAATGAGCAGTTCTTC
NA	TRBV7-2	TRBJ2-7	NA	CASSLSYAKQYEQYF	TGTGCCAGCAGCTTATCTTACGCCAAACAATACGAGCAGTACTTC
TRBD2	TRBV7-9	TRBJ2-7	NA	CASSFVAGVGYEQYF	TGTGCCAGCAGCTTCGTAGCGGGAGTTGGGTACGAGCAGTACTTC
NA	TRBV9	TRBJ2-1	NA	CASSAGTHPYNEQFF	TGTGCCAGCAGCGCCGGGACACACCCTTACAATGAGCAGTTCTTC